The present entry profiles one T cell receptor (beta chain) with its context. What it recognizes is unknown. The protocol was immunoSEQ multiplex PCR, while the TCRdb copy is restricted to in-frame clones and leaves out a portion. In the table there are some 58,000 clones, about 88% of which are singletons. Deletions cut 5 bases from V and 3 bases from J, with 17 bases between. The germline CDR1 and CDR2 sequences are MNHEY and SMNVEV (reference sequence). This CDR3 is 16 amino acids long. Relapse after autologous stem cell transplantation occurred in every patient, and brentuximab vedotin exposure varied. Best responses included complete response and partial response; otherwise, the best response was progressive disease. This specimen belongs to a study of PD-1 blockade in classical Hodgkin lymphoma. Whole-study findings and limits: The origin of the repertoire differences remains undefined, with disease activity or prior therapy as possible causes. TCR diversity rose significantly by C4D1 in CD4+ but not CD8+ cells. Newly diagnosed patients were reported to start with lower TCR diversity than healthy donors.

Material: peripheral blood mononuclear cells (PBMCs), obtained before the second cycle of nivolumab. The TCR was taken from a human donor with classical Hodgkin lymphoma. The chain couples TRBV27 to TRBJ1-5, with TRBD1 as a possible D gene (5 bases). CDR3: CASSPRAGPDNQPQHF. CDR3 sequence (DNA): TGTGCCAGCAGTCCCCGCGCGGGGCCTGACAATCAGCCCCAGCATTTT.